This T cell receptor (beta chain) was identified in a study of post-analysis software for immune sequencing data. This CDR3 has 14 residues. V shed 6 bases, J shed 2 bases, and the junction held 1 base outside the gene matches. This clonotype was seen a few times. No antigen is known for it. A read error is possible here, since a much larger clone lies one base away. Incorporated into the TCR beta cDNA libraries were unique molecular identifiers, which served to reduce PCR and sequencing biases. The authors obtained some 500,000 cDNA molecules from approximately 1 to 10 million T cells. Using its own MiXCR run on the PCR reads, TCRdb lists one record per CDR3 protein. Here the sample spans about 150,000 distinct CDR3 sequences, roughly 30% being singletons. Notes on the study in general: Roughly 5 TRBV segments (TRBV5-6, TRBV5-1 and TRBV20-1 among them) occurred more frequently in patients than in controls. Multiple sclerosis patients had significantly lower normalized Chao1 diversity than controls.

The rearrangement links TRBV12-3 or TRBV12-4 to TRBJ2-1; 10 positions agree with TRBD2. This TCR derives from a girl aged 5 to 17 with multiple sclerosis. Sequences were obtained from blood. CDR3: CASRGTSAYNEQFF. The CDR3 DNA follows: TGTGCCAGCAGGGGGACTAGCGCCTACAATGAGCAGTTCTTC.